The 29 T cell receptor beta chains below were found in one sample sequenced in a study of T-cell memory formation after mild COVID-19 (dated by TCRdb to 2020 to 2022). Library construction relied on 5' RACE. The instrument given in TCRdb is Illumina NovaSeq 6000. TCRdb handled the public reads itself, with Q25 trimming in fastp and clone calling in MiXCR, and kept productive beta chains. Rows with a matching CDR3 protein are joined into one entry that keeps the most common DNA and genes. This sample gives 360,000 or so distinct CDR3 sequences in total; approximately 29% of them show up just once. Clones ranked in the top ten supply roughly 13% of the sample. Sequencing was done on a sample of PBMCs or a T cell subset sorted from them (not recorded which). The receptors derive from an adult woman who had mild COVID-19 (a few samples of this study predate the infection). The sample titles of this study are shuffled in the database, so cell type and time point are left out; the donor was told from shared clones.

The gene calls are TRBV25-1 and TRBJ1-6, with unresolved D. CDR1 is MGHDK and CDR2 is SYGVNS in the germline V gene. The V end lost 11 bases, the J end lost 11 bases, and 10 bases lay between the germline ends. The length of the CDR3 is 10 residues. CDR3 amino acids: CAAGPAPLHF. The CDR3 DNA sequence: TGTGCCGCTGGCCCAGCACCCCTCCACTTT.

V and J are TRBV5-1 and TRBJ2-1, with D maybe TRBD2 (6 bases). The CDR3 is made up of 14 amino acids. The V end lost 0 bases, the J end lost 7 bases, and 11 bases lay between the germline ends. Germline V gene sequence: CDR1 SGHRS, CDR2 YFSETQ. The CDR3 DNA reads TGCGCCAGCAGCTTGGGACTAGTTGGGAATGAGCAGTTCTTC. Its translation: CASSLGLVGNEQFF.

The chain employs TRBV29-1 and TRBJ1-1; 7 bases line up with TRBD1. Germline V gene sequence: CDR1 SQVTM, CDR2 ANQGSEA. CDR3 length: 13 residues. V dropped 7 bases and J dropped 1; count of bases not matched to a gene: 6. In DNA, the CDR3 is TGCAGCGCCCGGACAGGCCCGAACACTGAAGCTTTCTTT. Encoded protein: CSARTGPNTEAFF. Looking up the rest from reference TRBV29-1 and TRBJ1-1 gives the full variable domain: SAVISQKPSRDICQRGTSLTIQCQVDSQVTMMFWYRQQPGQSLTLIATANQGSEATYESGFVIDKFPISRPNLTFSTLTVSNMSPEDSSIYLCSARTGPNTEAFFGQGTRLTVV.

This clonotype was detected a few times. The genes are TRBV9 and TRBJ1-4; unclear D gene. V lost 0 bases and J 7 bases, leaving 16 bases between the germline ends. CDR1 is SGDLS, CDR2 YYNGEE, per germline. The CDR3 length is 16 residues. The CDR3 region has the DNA TGTGCCAGCAGCGTAGGGCCAACTATGCGGGGTGAAAAACTGTTTTTT. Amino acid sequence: CASSVGPTMRGEKLFF. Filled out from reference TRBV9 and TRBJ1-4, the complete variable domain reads DSGVTQTPKHLITATGQRVTLRCSPRSGDLSVYWYQQSLDQGLQFLIQYYNGEERAKGNILERFSAQQFPDLHSELNLSSLELGDSALYFCASSVGPTMRGEKLFFGSGTQLSVL.

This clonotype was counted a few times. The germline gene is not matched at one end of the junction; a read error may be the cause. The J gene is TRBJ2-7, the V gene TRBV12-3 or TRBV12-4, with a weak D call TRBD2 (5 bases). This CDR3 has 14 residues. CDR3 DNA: TGTGCCAGCAGACCCCCCGAGGGCTCCCACGAGCAGTACTTC. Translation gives CASRPPEGSHEQYF.

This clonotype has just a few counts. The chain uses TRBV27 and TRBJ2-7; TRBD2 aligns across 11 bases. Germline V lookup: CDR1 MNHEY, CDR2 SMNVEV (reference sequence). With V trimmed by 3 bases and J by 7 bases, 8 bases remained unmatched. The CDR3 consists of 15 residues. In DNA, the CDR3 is TGTGCCAGCAGTTTCATAGCGGGAGGGAGTCATGAGCAGTACTTC. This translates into CASSFIAGGSHEQYF.

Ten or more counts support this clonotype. This chain's CDR3 is CATSRDRGFYEQYF. As DNA, the CDR3 is TGTGCCACCAGCAGGGACAGGGGTTTCTACGAGCAGTACTTC. The J gene is TRBJ2-7, the V gene TRBV15; TRBD1 matches at 9 bases. The ends lost 3 bases at V and 3 bases at J; junction bases unmatched: 3. Looked up from germline, CDR1 is LNHNV and CDR2 is YYDKDF (reference sequence). This CDR3 comprises 14 residues.

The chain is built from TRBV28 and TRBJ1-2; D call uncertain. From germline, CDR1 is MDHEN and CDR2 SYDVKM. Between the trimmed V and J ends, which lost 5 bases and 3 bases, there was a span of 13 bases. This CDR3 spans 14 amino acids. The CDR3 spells CASSEEGWDYGYTF. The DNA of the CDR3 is TGTGCCAGCAGTGAAGAAGGGTGGGACTATGGCTACACCTTC.

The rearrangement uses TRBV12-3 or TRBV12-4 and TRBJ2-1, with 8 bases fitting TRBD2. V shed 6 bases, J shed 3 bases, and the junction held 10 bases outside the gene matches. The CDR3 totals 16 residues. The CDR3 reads CASSPRGLVDYNEQFF. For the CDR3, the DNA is TGTGCCAGCAGCCCCCGGGGACTAGTTGACTACAATGAGCAGTTCTTC.

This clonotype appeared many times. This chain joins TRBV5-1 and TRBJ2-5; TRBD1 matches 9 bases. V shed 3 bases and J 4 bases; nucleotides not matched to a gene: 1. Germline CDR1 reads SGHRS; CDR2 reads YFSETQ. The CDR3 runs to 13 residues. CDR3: CASSSDRGETQYF. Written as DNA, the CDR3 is TGCGCCAGCAGCTCGGACAGGGGAGAGACCCAGTACTTC. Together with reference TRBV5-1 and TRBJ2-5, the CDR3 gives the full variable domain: KAGVTQTPRYLIKTRGQQVTLSCSPISGHRSVSWYQQTPGQGLQFLFEYFSETQRNKGNFPGRFSGRQFSNSRSEMNVSTLELGDSALYLCASSSDRGETQYFGPGTRLLVL.

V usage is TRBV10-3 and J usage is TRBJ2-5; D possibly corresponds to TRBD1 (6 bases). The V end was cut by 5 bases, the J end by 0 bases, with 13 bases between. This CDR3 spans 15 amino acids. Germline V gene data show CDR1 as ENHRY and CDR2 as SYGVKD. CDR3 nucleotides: TGTGCCATCAGTACAGGGATTAGCCACCAAGAGACCCAGTACTTC. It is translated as CAISTGISHQETQYF.

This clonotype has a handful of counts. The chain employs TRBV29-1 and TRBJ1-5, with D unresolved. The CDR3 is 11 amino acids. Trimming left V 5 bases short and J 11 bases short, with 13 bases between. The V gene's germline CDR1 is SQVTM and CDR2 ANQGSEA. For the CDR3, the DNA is TGCAGCGTTCAATGGGGAATAACCCAGCATTTT. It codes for CSVQWGITQHF.

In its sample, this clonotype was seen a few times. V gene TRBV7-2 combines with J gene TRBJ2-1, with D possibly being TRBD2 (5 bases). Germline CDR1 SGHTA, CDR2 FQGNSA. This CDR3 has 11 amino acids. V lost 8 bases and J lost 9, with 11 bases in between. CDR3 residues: CASATAGEQFF. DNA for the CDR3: TGTGCCAGCGCCACTGCGGGTGAGCAGTTCTTC.

CDR3 nucleotide sequence: TGTGCCACCAGTGATCCTAAAGGATTATCCTACAATGAGCAGTTCTTC. The encoded protein is CATSDPKGLSYNEQFF. The V gene is TRBV24-1, the J gene TRBJ2-1; D gene uncertain. Germline V lookup: CDR1 KGHDR, CDR2 SFDVKD. The CDR3 loop spans 16 amino acids. V was shortened by 3 bases and J by 1 base, with 12 bases between the two germline ends.

In DNA, the CDR3 is TGCAGTGCGCCACGACCGGGACAGGTGAACACTGAAGCTTTCTTT. It translates to CSAPRPGQVNTEAFF. The chain combines TRBV20-1 with TRBJ1-1; 8 bases agree with TRBD1. The V gene end was trimmed by 6 bases and the J gene end by 0 bases; junction bases not matched to a gene: 9. There are 15 residues in the CDR3. Germline CDR1 and CDR2: DFQATT and SNEGSKA (reference sequence).

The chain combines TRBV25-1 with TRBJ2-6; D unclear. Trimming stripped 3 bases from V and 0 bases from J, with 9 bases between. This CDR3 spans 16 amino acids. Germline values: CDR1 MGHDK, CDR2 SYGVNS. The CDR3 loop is CASSDPRVSGANVLTF. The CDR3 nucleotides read TGTGCCAGCAGTGATCCCCGGGTCTCTGGGGCCAACGTCCTGACTTTC.

The CDR3 spells CASSQDGGLWVEAFF. For the CDR3, the DNA is TGTGCCAGCAGCCAAGACGGGGGGCTTTGGGTCGAAGCTTTCTTT. This rearrangement joins TRBV4-2 to TRBJ1-1; D might be TRBD1 (6 bases). Deletions cut 0 bases from V and 8 bases from J, with 16 bases between. CDR1 is LGHNA, CDR2 YNFKEQ, per germline. The CDR3 runs to 15 residues.

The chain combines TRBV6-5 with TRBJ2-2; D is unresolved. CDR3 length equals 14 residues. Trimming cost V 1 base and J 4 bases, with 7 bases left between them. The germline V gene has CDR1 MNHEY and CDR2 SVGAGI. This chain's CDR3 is CASSYLLTTGELFF. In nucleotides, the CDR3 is TGTGCCAGCAGTTACTTATTAACCACCGGGGAGCTGTTTTTT.

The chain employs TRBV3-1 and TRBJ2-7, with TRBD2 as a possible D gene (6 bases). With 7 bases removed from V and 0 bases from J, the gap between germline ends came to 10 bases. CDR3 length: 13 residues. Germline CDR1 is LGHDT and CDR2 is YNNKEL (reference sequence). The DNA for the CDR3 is TGTGCCAGCACCACCGGGAGCTCCTACGAGCAGTACTTC. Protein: CASTTGSSYEQYF.

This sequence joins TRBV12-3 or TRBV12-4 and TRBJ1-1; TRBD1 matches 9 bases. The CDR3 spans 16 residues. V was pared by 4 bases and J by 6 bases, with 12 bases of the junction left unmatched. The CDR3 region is CASSSDQGQGVAEAFF. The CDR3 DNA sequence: TGTGCCAGCAGTTCCGACCAGGGACAGGGCGTTGCTGAAGCTTTCTTT.

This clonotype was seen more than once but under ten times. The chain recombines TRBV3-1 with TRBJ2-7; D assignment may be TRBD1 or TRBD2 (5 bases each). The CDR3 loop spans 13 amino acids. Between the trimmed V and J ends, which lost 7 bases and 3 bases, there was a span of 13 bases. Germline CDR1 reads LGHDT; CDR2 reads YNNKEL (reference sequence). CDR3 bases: TGTGCCAGCAACCGGGGCGGCGGCTACGAGCAGTACTTC. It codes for CASNRGGGYEQYF.

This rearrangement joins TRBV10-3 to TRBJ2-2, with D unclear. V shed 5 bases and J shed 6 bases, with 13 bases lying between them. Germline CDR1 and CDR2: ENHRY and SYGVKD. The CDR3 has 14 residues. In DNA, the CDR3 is TGTGCCATCAGTTGGGCGGATTTGTCCGGGGAGCTGTTTTTT. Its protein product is CAISWADLSGELFF.

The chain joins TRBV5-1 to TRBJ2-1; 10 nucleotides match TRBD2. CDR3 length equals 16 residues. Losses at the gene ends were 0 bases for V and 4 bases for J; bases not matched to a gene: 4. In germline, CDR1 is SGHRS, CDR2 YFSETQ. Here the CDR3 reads CASSLVTSGLYNEQFF. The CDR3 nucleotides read TGCGCCAGCAGCTTGGTGACTAGCGGGTTGTACAATGAGCAGTTCTTC.

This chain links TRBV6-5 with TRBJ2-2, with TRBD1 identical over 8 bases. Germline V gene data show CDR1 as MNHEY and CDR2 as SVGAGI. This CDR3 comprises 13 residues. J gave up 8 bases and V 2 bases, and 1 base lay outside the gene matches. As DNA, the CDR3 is TGTGCCAGCAGTTACAACAGGGGGGGGGAGCTGTTTTTT. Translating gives CASSYNRGGELFF.

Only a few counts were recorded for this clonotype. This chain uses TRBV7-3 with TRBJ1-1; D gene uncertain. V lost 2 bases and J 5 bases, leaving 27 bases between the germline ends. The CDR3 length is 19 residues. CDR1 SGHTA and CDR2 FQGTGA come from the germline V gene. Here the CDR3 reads CASSLVGGPKMGSGTEAFF. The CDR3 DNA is TGTGCCAGCAGCTTAGTTGGCGGACCTAAAATGGGTTCCGGAACTGAAGCTTTCTTT.

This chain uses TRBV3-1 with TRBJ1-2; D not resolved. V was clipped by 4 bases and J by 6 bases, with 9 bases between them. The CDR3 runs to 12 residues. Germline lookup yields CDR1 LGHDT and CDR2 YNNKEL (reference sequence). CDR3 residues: CASSPGYDGYTF. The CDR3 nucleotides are TGTGCCAGCAGCCCTGGTTACGATGGCTACACCTTC.

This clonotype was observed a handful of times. This CDR3 reads CASSLKARDYKNIQYF. The CDR3 DNA sequence: TGTGCCAGCAGCTTAAAGGCCCGGGACTATAAAAACATTCAGTACTTC. This sequence joins TRBV7-3 and TRBJ2-4; 7 bases are a match to TRBD2. In germline, CDR1 is SGHTA, CDR2 FQGTGA. The junction had 7 bases not matched to a gene; V was cut back by 1 base and J by 4 bases. The CDR3 totals 16 residues.

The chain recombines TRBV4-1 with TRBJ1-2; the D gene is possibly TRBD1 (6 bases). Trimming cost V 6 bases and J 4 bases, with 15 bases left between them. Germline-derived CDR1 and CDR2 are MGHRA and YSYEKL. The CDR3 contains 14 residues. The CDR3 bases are TGCGCCAGCAGTCCGACAGGCGCGGCCTATGGCTACACCTTC. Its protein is CASSPTGAAYGYTF.

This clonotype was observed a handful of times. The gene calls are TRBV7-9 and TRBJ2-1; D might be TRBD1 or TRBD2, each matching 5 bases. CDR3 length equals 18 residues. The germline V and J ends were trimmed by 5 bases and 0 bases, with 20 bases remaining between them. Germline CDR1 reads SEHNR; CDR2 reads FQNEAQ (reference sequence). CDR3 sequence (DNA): TGTGCCAGCAGCCCTCGTGGGGGTAGCCCGAGCTCCTACAATGAGCAGTTCTTC. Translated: CASSPRGGSPSSYNEQFF.